Following are 30 T cell receptor beta chains from one sample sequenced in a study of blood T cell repertoires in COVID-19. Only in-frame clones appear in the TCRdb table, and some are missing; sequencing was by immunoSEQ multiplex PCR. This repertoire shows 150,000 to 200,000 clones, more than 75% found once; its top ten account for 17%. What was sequenced was PBMCs or T cells enriched from blood (not recorded which). These receptor sequences come from a woman between 45 and 60 years old who had recovered from COVID-19.

The chain employs TRBV11-2 and TRBJ2-3; 13 bases fit TRBD2. V lost 2 bases to trimming and J lost 1 base; unmatched junction nucleotides: 9. Germline CDR1 SGHAT, CDR2 FQNNGV. The CDR3 totals 19 residues. The CDR3 spells CASSLYGLAGDSGTDTQYF. The CDR3 DNA follows: TGTGCCAGCAGCTTATACGGACTAGCGGGAGATTCGGGCACAGATACGCAGTATTTT.

This sequence joins TRBV9 and TRBJ2-1, with 12 nucleotides matching TRBD2. In germline, CDR1 is SGDLS, CDR2 YYNGEE. There are 17 residues in the CDR3. V trimming: 3 bases; J trimming: 8 bases; junction bases outside the gene matches: 12. The CDR3 region is CASSATSLAGGGYEQFF. The CDR3, as DNA: TGTGCCAGCAGCGCGACCTCTCTAGCGGGAGGGGGGTATGAGCAGTTCTTC.

This clone was seen a few times. CDR3 in DNA: TGTGCCAGCAGTATCGAACAGGGTTTTGGATGGGAGCAGTACTTC. Translating it yields CASSIEQGFGWEQYF. The V and J genes are TRBV6-5 and TRBJ2-7; a weak D match, TRBD1 (6 bases). The ends were cut back, 5 bases at V and 7 bases at J, with 21 bases in the middle. The CDR3 consists of 15 residues. The germline CDR1 and CDR2 sequences are MNHEY and SVGAGI.

The V call is TRBV5-1, the J call TRBJ2-3; tentative D call: TRBD2 (7 bases). Trimming removed 7 bases from V and 6 bases from J, with 18 bases in between. CDR1 is SGHRS and CDR2 is YFSETQ in the germline V gene. CDR3 length: 14 amino acids. CDR3 coding DNA: TGCGCCAGCGTACTAGCGTTGCAGGGGGATACGCAGTATTTT. Amino acids: CASVLALQGDTQYF. Looking up the rest from reference TRBV5-1 and TRBJ2-3 gives the full variable domain: KAGVTQTPRYLIKTRGQQVTLSCSPISGHRSVSWYQQTPGQGLQFLFEYFSETQRNKGNFPGRFSGRQFSNSRSEMNVSTLELGDSALYLCASVLALQGDTQYFGPGTRLTVL.

This clone was seen more than once but under ten times. The rearrangement joins TRBV25-1 to TRBJ2-7; TRBD1 matches at 7 bases. Germline V gives CDR1 MGHDK, CDR2 SYGVNS. The junction had 8 bases not matched to a gene; V was cut back by 3 bases and J by 6 bases. This CDR3 region has 14 residues. The CDR3 DNA reads TGTGCCAGCAGTGATGGGACAGCATCCCTCGAGCAGTACTTC. This codes for CASSDGTASLEQYF.

The chain links TRBV21-1 to TRBJ1-3. TRBV21-1 is a listed pseudogene. This CDR3 is 14 amino acids long. The CDR3 nucleotides are TGTGCCAGCAGCAAAGGCGGCTCTGGAAACACCATATATTTT. It is translated as CASSKGGSGNTIYF.

This chain joins TRBV12-5 and TRBJ2-7; a weak D match, TRBD2 (5 bases). The CDR3 loop spans 14 amino acids. V lost 0 bases, J lost 12 bases, and 18 bases lay in between. The germline CDR1 and CDR2 sequences are LGHNT and FRNRAP. CDR3 bases: TGTGCTAGTGGTTTGGTACTCAAGCGGTCCACGGGGTACTTC. Amino acids: CASGLVLKRSTGYF. Using reference TRBV12-5 and TRBJ2-7 for the parts outside the CDR3, the full variable domain is DARVTQTPRHKVTEMGQEVTMRCQPILGHNTVFWYRQTMMQGLELLAYFRNRAPLDDSGMPKDRFSAEMPDATLATLKIQPSEPRDSAVYFCASGLVLKRSTGYFGPGTRLTVT.

V and J are TRBV18 and TRBJ2-3; D perhaps matches TRBD2 (5 bases). V was trimmed by 8 bases and J by 2 bases, leaving 14 bases between them. CDR1 is KGHSH and CDR2 is LQKENI in the germline V gene. This CDR3 is 14 amino acids long. CDR3 nucleotides: TGTGCCAGCCGCCGGGCAGCGGTCACAGATACGCAGTATTTT. Its protein is CASRRAAVTDTQYF. Supplemented by reference TRBV18 and TRBJ2-3, the full variable domain reads NAGVMQNPRHLVRRRGQEARLRCSPMKGHSHVYWYRQLPEEGLKFMVYLQKENIIDESGMPKERFSAEFPKEGPSILRIQQVVRGDSAAYFCASRRAAVTDTQYFGPGTRLTVL.

In DNA, the CDR3 is TGTGCCAGCAGCGGGACTAGTTCCGGGGAGCTGTTTTTT. Its translation: CASSGTSSGELFF. The chain links TRBV11-1 to TRBJ2-2; 8 nucleotides align to TRBD2. V shed 5 bases, J shed 6 bases, and the junction held 2 bases outside the gene matches. In germline, CDR1 is SGHAT, CDR2 FQDESV (reference sequence). The CDR3 runs 13 residues.

The chain uses TRBV10-1 and TRBJ2-1; D may be TRBD2 (6 bases). Trimming cost V 5 bases and J 5 bases, with 13 bases left between them. Germline V gene lookup returns CDR1 WNHNN and CDR2 SYGVQD (reference sequence). This CDR3 is 14 amino acids long. The CDR3 sequence: CASSPGTFNNEQFF. CDR3 coding DNA: TGCGCCAGCAGTCCCGGGACTTTTAACAATGAGCAGTTCTTC.

The genes are TRBV7-6 and TRBJ2-1; 9 positions agree with TRBD1. Germline CDR1 reads SGHVS; CDR2 reads FNYEAQ. Germline trimming cut 0 bases from V and 0 bases from J; bases unmatched to any gene: 3. The CDR3 totals 17 residues. DNA of the CDR3: TGTGCCAGCAGCTTAGCCGACAGGGGGGCCTCCTACAATGAGCAGTTCTTC. It is translated as CASSLADRGASYNEQFF.

The rearrangement uses TRBV5-4 and TRBJ1-4, with 8 bases that match TRBD1. Germline CDR1 SGHNT, CDR2 YYREEE (reference sequence). The V and J ends lost 2 bases and 8 bases, in that order; junction bases with no gene match: 5. The CDR3 has 14 amino acids. The CDR3 DNA reads TGTGCCAGCAGCTTAACAGGGGGGAAAGAAAAACTGTTTTTT. Amino acids: CASSLTGGKEKLFF.

The chain has TRBV18 and TRBJ1-1; a weak D match, TRBD1 (5 bases). This CDR3 is 16 amino acids long. Per germline, CDR1 KGHSH and CDR2 LQKENI. V gave up 0 bases and J gave up 3 bases, with 14 bases separating them. This CDR3 is CASSPPSRGRDTEAFF. As DNA, the CDR3 is TGTGCCAGCTCACCACCAAGTAGGGGTCGGGACACTGAAGCTTTCTTT.

This sequence joins TRBV28 and TRBJ2-7; 11 bases fit TRBD1. There are 13 residues in the CDR3. Per the germline V gene, CDR1 is MDHEN and CDR2 is SYDVKM. V trimming: 5 bases; J trimming: 5 bases; junction bases outside the gene matches: 2. CDR3 amino acids: CASSGGQGDEQYF. DNA for the CDR3: TGTGCCAGCAGTGGGGGACAGGGGGACGAGCAGTACTTC.

The gene calls are TRBV28 and TRBJ1-6, with a possible D match to TRBD1 (5 bases). Between the trimmed V and J ends, which lost 5 bases and 10 bases, there was a span of 18 bases. Germline CDR1 MDHEN, CDR2 SYDVKM. The CDR3 contains 15 residues. The CDR3 DNA reads TGTGCCAGCAGTACCAGGACAACGACCGGATCACCCCTCCACTTT. Translated, it gives CASSTRTTTGSPLHF.

The rearrangement joins TRBV5-1 to TRBJ1-1, with 9 bases aligning to TRBD1. The CDR3 totals 14 residues. V lost 2 bases to trimming and J lost 5 bases; unmatched junction nucleotides: 4. CDR1 and CDR2 from the germline V gene are SGHRS and YFSETQ. CDR3 bases: TGCGCCAGCAGCTTTACAGGGGGCAGTACTGAAGCTTTCTTT. This gives the protein CASSFTGGSTEAFF.

The V and J genes are TRBV15 and TRBJ2-7; no definite D call. Trimming shortened V by 1 base and J by 2 bases, and 3 bases separated the two germline ends. Germline V gene lookup returns CDR1 LNHNV and CDR2 YYDKDF (reference sequence). The CDR3 sequence is 12 residues long. DNA for the CDR3: TGTGCCACCAGCAGAGGAGCCTACGAGCAGTACTTC. It yields the protein CATSRGAYEQYF.

This clone has a handful of counts. CDR3 amino acids: CASSEPGTYNSPLHF. In nucleotides, the CDR3 is TGTGCCAGCAGCGAACCGGGAACATATAATTCACCCCTCCACTTT. The genes are TRBV25-1 and TRBJ1-6; D gene ambiguous. The CDR3 contains 15 residues. Germline values: CDR1 MGHDK, CDR2 SYGVNS. The V and J ends lost 6 bases and 4 bases respectively, with 13 bases between them.

The rearrangement uses TRBV6-2 or TRBV6-3 and TRBJ2-2; 9 positions agree with TRBD1. The CDR3 loop spans 16 amino acids. Germline loops: CDR1 MNHEY, CDR2 SVGEGT. Germline trimming cut 5 bases from V and 4 bases from J; bases unmatched to any gene: 8. CDR3 nucleotide sequence: TGTGCCAGCAGTCCCTCGGGGACAGGGCCCACCGGGGAGCTGTTTTTT. It codes for CASSPSGTGPTGELFF.

The J gene is TRBJ2-3, the V gene TRBV28; 12 nucleotides match TRBD2. Germline CDR1 and CDR2: MDHEN and SYDVKM. The V segment lost 5 bases and the J segment 6 bases; nucleotides outside the gene matches: 6. There are 15 residues in the CDR3. The CDR3 coding sequence is TGTGCCAGCAGTACACGGACTAGCGGGACGGATACGCAGTATTTT. This sequence encodes CASSTRTSGTDTQYF.

The chain joins TRBV28 to TRBJ1-4; D is possibly TRBD1 (6 bases). V was trimmed by 4 bases and J by 0 bases, leaving 6 bases between them. The CDR3 spans 14 residues. Germline V lookup: CDR1 MDHEN, CDR2 SYDVKM. Written as DNA, the CDR3 is TGTGCCAGCAGTTCAGGGGCAACTAATGAAAAACTGTTTTTT. Encoded protein: CASSSGATNEKLFF. The variable domain in full, with the rest retrieved from reference TRBV28 and TRBJ1-4, is DVKVTQSSRYLVKRTGEKVFLECVQDMDHENMFWYRQDPGLGLRLIYFSYDVKMKEKGDIPEGYSVSREKKERFSLILESASTNQTSMYLCASSSGATNEKLFFGSGTQLSVL.

A word on this clone: The sample holds other DNA sequences that translate to the same CDR3. The CDR3, as DNA: TGTGCCACCAGTGGTGACACCTCCTACGAGCAGTACTTC. Encoded protein: CATSGDTSYEQYF. This chain links TRBV24-1 with TRBJ2-7, with D uncertain. Germline CDR1 KGHDR, CDR2 SFDVKD. Trimming took off 5 bases at V and 0 bases at J, with 7 bases between the two ends. The CDR3 consists of 13 residues.

The chain couples TRBV5-5 to TRBJ1-3; no firm D call. The CDR3 is made up of 14 amino acids. Germline CDR1 SGHKS, CDR2 YYEKEE (reference sequence). Trimming removed 1 base from V and 4 bases from J, with 9 bases in between. The CDR3 region has the DNA TGTGCCAGCAGCTTGCTTAGTCCCGGAAACACCATATATTTT. This sequence encodes CASSLLSPGNTIYF.

This clone was counted once. The CDR3, as DNA: TGTGCCAGCAGTGAAGCGAGGACAGTCAATCAGCCCCAGCATTTT. It encodes CASSEARTVNQPQHF. The V and J genes are TRBV6-1 and TRBJ1-5; weak D call: TRBD1 (6 bases). In germline, CDR1 is MNHNS, CDR2 SASEGT. Trimming left V 0 bases short and J 3 bases short, with 9 bases between. The CDR3 contains 15 residues.

This chain links TRBV4-2 with TRBJ2-1; TRBD2 aligns across 7 bases. Germline lookup yields CDR1 LGHNA and CDR2 YNFKEQ. The CDR3 totals 16 residues. The V segment lost 5 bases and the J segment 7 bases; nucleotides outside the gene matches: 14. CDR3 nucleotides: TGTGCCAGCAGCAGACACCTAGCGTCCGGGGGGAATGAGCAGTTCTTC. This codes for CASSRHLASGGNEQFF.

V gene TRBV27 combines with J gene TRBJ1-1, with unresolved D. V lost 5 bases and J 0 bases, leaving 16 bases between the germline ends. The germline gives CDR1 MNHEY, CDR2 SMNVEV (reference sequence). The CDR3 spans 16 residues. CDR3: CASSEFGPQVNTEAFF. CDR3 in DNA: TGTGCCAGCAGTGAGTTTGGGCCCCAGGTGAACACTGAAGCTTTCTTT.

The chain couples TRBV7-2 to TRBJ2-1; 13 positions agree with TRBD2. CDR1 is SGHTA, CDR2 FQGNSA, per germline. The V gene end was trimmed by 6 bases and the J gene end by 0 bases; junction bases not matched to a gene: 5. The CDR3 runs to 17 residues. The CDR3: CASSKGLAGASYNEQFF. DNA of the CDR3: TGTGCCAGCAGTAAAGGACTAGCGGGGGCCTCCTACAATGAGCAGTTCTTC. The full variable domain, its missing parts supplied by reference TRBV7-2 and TRBJ2-1, is GAGVSQSPSNKVTEKGKDVELRCDPISGHTALYWYRQSLGQGLEFLIYFQGNSAPDKSGLPSDRFSAERTGGSVSTLTIQRTQQEDSAVYLCASSKGLAGASYNEQFFGPGTRLTVL.

DNA of the CDR3: TGTGCCAGCAGCCCCCGGGACAGGGGTGGCTACACCTTC. Its protein is CASSPRDRGGYTF. This sequence joins TRBV3-1 (or the pseudogene TRBV3-2) and TRBJ1-2, with 10 nucleotides matching TRBD1. V was clipped by 4 bases and J by 7 bases; unmatched bases: 3. CDR1 and CDR2 (germline): LGHDT, YNNKEL (reference sequence). This CDR3 spans 13 amino acids.

This sequence joins TRBV7-3 and TRBJ2-5; 11 positions agree with TRBD2. The CDR3 is made up of 15 amino acids. Germline V lookup: CDR1 SGHTA, CDR2 FQGTGA. Trimming took 5 bases from V and 2 from J; bases not matched to a gene: 4. The CDR3: CASSQTSGRQETQYF. In DNA form, the CDR3 reads TGTGCCAGCAGCCAAACTAGCGGGAGACAAGAGACCCAGTACTTC.

The CDR3 DNA reads TGCGCCAGCAAACTAGCGGGAGGCTACAATGAGCAGTTCTTC. Translation: CASKLAGGYNEQFF. This rearrangement joins TRBV5-1 to TRBJ2-1; 12 bases map to TRBD2. V trimming: 6 bases; J trimming: 3 bases; junction bases outside the gene matches: 1. The CDR3 has 14 amino acids. CDR1 and CDR2 (germline): SGHRS, YFSETQ.